This T cell receptor (beta chain) was sequenced during a study of PD-1 blockade in classical Hodgkin lymphoma. General observations from the study: Complete responders started with a diversity level that resembled newly diagnosed patients at baseline. Newly diagnosed patients were reported to start with lower TCR diversity than healthy donors.

With no exception, relapse followed autologous stem cell transplantation in all patients, and brentuximab vedotin exposure varied. This clone was observed once. The antigen is unknown. Profiling relied on immunoSEQ multiplex PCR, and the TCRdb table lists in-frame clones only, not all of them. The table includes around 96,000 clones, roughly 88% detected once. Germline V gene lookup returns CDR1 SGHNT and CDR2 YENEEA. The CDR3 has 15 residues. J lost 4 bases, V lost 2 bases, and 6 bases had no gene match. This TCR was sampled from a human donor with classical Hodgkin lymphoma. The sequenced sample was peripheral blood mononuclear cells (PBMCs), obtained at baseline. This chain joins TRBV11-3 and TRBJ2-7; 9 bases line up with TRBD1. CDR3 in DNA: TGTGCCAGCAGCTTACAGGGACAGGGAACATACGAGCAGTACTTC. Its translation: CASSLQGQGTYEQYF.